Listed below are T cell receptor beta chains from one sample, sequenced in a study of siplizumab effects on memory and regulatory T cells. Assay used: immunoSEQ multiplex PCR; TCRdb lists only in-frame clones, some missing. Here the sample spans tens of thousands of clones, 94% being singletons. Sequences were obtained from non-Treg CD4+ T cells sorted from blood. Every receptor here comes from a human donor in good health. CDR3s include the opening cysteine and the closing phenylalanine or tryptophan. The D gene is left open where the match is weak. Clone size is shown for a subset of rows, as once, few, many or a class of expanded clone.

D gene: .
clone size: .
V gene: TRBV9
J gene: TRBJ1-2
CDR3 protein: CASSPPPGSLGYTF
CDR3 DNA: TGTGCCAGCAGCCCCCCTCCGGGTTCGTTGGGCTACACCTTC

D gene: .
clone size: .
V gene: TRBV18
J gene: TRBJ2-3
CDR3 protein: CASSGETDTQYF
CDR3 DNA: TGTGCCAGCTCCGGTGAAACAGATACGCAGTATTTT

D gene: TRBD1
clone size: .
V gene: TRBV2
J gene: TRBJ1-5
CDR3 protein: CASRVGQASNQPQHF
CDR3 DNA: TGTGCCAGCAGAGTGGGACAGGCCAGCAATCAGCCCCAGCATTTT

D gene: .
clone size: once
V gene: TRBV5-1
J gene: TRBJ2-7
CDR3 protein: CASSSTSARGEQYF
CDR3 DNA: TGCGCCAGCAGCAGCACTAGCGCCAGGGGCGAGCAGTACTTC

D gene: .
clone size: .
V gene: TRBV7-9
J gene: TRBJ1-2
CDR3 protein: CASSLEGGLNYGYTF
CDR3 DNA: TGTGCCAGCAGCTTAGAGGGGGGATTGAACTATGGCTACACCTTC

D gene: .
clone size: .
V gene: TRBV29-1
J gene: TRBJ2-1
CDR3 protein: CSGMGGGDRWFF
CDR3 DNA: TGCAGCGGGATGGGAGGGGGCGATAGGTGGTTCTTC

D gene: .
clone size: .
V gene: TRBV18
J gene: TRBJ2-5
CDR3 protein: CASSPLPDPLAQSDF
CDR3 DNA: TGTGCCAGCTCACCCCTACCTGACCCCCTAGCCCAAAGCGACTTC

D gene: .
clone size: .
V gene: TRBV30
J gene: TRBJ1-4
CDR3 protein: CAWSDGRFPEKLFF
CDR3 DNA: TGTGCCTGGAGCGATGGCCGCTTTCCTGAAAAACTGTTTTTT

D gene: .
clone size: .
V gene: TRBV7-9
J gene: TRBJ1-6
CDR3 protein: CASSLGSGNNSPLHF
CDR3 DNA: TGTGCCAGCAGCTTAGGTTCAGGGAACAATTCACCCCTCCACTTT

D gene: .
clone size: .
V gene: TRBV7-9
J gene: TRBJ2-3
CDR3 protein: CASSLARRVSDTQYF
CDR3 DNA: TGTGCCAGCAGCTTAGCGCGAAGGGTTTCAGATACGCAGTATTTT

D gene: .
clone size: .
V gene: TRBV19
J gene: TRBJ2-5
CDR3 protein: CASSSSIEVKTQYF
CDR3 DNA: TGTGCCAGTAGTAGTTCTATAGAGGTGAAGACCCAGTACTTC

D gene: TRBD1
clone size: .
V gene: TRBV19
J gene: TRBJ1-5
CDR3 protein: CASSTGLDRYSNQPQHF
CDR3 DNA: TGTGCCAGTAGTACGGGGTTGGACAGGTATAGCAATCAGCCCCAGCATTTT

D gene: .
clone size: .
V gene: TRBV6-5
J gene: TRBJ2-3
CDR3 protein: CASKRGSTDTQYF
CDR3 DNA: TGTGCCAGCAAACGGGGTAGCACAGATACGCAGTATTTT

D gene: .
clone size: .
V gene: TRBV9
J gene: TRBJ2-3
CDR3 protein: CASMGISTDTQYF
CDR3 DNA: TGTGCCAGCATGGGTATTAGCACAGATACGCAGTATTTT

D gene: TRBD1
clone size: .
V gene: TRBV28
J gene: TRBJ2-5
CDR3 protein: CASSSQRTGVETQYF
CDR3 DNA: TGTGCCAGCAGTTCCCAGAGGACAGGGGTAGAGACCCAGTACTTC